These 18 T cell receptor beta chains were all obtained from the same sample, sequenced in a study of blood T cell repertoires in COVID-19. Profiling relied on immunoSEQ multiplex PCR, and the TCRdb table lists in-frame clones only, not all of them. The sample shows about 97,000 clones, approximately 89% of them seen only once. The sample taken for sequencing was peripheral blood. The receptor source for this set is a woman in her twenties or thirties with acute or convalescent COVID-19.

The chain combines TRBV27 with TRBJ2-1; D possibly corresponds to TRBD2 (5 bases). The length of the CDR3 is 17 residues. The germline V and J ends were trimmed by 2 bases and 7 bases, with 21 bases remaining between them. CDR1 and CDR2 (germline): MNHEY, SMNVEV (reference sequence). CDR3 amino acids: CASSLIVEAGFENEQFF. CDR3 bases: TGTGCCAGCAGTTTAATAGTGGAGGCAGGCTTCGAGAATGAGCAGTTCTTC.

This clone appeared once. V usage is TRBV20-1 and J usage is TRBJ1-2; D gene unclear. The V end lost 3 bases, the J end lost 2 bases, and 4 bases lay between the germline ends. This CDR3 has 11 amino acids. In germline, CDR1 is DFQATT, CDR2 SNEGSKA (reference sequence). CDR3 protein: CSARENYGYTF. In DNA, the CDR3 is TGCAGTGCTAGGGAGAACTATGGCTACACCTTC.

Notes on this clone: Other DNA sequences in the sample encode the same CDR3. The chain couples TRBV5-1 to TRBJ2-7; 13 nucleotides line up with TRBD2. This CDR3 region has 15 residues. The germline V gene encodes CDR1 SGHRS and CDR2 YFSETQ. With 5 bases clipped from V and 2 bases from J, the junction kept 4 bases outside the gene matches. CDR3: CASRPTSGGAYEQYF. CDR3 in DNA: TGCGCCAGCAGACCTACTAGCGGGGGGGCCTACGAGCAGTACTTC.

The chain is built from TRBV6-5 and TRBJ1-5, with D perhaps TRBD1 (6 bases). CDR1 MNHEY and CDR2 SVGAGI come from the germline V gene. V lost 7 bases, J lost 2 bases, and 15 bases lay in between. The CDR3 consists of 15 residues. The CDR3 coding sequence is TGTGCCAGCAAGGGGACAAGTCTCGGCAATCAGCCCCAGCATTTT. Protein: CASKGTSLGNQPQHF.

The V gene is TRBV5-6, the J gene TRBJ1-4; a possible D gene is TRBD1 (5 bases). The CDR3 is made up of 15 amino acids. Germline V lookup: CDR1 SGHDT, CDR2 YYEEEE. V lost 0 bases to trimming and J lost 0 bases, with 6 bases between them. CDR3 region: CASSLGGSTNEKLFF. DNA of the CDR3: TGTGCCAGCAGCTTGGGGGGCTCAACTAATGAAAAACTGTTTTTT. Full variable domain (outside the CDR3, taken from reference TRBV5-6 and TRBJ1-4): DAGVTQSPTHLIKTRGQQVTLRCSPKSGHDTVSWYQQALGQGPQFIFQYYEEEERQRGNFPDRFSGHQFPNYSSELNVNALLLGDSALYLCASSLGGSTNEKLFFGSGTQLSVL.

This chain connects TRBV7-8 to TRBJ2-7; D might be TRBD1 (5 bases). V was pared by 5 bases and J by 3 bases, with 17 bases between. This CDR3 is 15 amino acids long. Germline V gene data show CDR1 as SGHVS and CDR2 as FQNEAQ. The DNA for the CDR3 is TGTGCCAGCAGCCTTCTTGGCTCAGGGATCTACGAGCAGTACTTC. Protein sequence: CASSLLGSGIYEQYF. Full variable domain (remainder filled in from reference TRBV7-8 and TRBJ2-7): GAGVSQSPRYKVAKRGQDVALRCDPISGHVSLFWYQQALGQGPEFLTYFQNEAQLDKSGLPSDRFFAERPEGSVSTLKIQRTQQEDSAVYLCASSLLGSGIYEQYFGPGTRLTVT.

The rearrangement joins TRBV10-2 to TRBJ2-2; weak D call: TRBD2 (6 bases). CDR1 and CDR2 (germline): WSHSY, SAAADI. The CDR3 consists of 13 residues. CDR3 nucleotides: TGCGAGAGGAGGGCCGCGAACACCGGGGAGCTGTTTTTT. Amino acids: CERRAANTGELFF.

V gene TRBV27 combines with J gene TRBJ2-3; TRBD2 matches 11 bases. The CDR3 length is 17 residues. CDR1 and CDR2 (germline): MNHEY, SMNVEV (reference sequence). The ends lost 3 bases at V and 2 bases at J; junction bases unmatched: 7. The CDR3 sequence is CASSLGIAGGDTDTQYF. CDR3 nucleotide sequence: TGTGCCAGCAGTTTGGGGATAGCGGGGGGGGACACAGATACGCAGTATTTT.

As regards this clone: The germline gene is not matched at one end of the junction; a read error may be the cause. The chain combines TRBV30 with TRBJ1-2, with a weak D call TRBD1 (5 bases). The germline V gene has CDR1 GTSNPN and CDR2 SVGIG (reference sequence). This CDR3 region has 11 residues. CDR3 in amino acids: CAWSEAPGKVF. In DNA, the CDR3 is TGTGCCTGGAGCGAAGCGCCAGGGAAAGTCTTC.

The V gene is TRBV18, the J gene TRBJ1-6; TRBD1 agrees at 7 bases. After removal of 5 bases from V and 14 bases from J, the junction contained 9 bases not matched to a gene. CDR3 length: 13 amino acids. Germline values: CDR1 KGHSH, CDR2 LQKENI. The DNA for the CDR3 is TGTGCCAGCTCAGCCGGGACAGAGGGCTCCCTCCACTTT. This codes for CASSAGTEGSLHF.

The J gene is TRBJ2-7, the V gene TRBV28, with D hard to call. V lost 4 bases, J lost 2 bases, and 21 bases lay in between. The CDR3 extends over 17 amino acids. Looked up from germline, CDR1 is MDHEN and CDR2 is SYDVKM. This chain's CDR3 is CASSSPKYGHNPYEQYF. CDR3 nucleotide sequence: TGTGCCAGCAGTTCTCCTAAATATGGGCACAACCCCTACGAGCAGTACTTC.

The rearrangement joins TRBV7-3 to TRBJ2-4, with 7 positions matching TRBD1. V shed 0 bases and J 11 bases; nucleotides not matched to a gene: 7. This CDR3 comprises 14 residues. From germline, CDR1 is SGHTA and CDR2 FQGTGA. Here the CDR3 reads CASSLTGRGSVQYF. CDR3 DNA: TGTGCCAGCAGCTTAACAGGCAGGGGGAGTGTTCAGTACTTC.

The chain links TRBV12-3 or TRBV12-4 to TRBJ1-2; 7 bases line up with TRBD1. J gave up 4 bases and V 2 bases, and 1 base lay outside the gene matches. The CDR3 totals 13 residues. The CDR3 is CASSLNRGYGYTF. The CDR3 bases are TGTGCCAGCAGTTTAAACAGGGGCTATGGCTACACCTTC.

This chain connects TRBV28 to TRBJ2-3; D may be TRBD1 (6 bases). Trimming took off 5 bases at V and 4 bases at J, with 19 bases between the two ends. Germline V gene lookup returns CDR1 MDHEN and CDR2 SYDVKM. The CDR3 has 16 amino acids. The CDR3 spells CASSPSGQGWADTQYF. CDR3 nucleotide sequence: TGTGCCAGCAGTCCCTCCGGGCAGGGGTGGGCAGATACGCAGTATTTT.

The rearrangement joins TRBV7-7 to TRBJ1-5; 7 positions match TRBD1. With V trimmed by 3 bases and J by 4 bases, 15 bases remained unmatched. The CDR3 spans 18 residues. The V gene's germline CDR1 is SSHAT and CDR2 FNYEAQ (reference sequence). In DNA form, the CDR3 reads TGTGCCAGCAGCTTGTCCCGACAGGGAGGAAATCGGAATCAGCCCCAGCATTTT. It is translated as CASSLSRQGGNRNQPQHF. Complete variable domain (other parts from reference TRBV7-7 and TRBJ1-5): GAGVSQSPRYKVTKRGQDVTLRCDPISSHATLYWYQQALGQGPEFLTYFNYEAQPDKSGLPSDRFSAERPEGSISTLTIQRTEQRDSAMYRCASSLSRQGGNRNQPQHFGDGTRLSIL.

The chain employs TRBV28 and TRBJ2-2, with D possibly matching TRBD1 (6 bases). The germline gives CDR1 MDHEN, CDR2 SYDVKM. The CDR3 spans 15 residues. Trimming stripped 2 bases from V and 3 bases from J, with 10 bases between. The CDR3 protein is CASSLNRDHTGELFF. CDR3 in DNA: TGTGCCAGCAGTTTAAACAGGGATCACACCGGGGAGCTGTTTTTT. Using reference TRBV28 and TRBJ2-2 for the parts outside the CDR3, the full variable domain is DVKVTQSSRYLVKRTGEKVFLECVQDMDHENMFWYRQDPGLGLRLIYFSYDVKMKEKGDIPEGYSVSREKKERFSLILESASTNQTSMYLCASSLNRDHTGELFFGEGSRLTVL.

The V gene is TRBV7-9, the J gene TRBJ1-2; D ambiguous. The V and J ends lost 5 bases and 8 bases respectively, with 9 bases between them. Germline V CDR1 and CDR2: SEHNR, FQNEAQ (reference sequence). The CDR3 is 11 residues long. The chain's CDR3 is CASSHARGYTF. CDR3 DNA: TGTGCCAGCAGCCACGCGCGCGGCTACACCTTC.

In DNA form, the CDR3 reads TGTGCCAGCAGCTTAGCCACGAGGGGAGGCCATGGCTACACCTTC. It codes for CASSLATRGGHGYTF. The chain is built from TRBV11-2 and TRBJ1-2; D might be TRBD1 (5 bases). Germline assignment: CDR1 SGHAT and CDR2 FQNNGV. This CDR3 contains 15 residues. V was shortened by 1 base and J by 6 bases, with 15 bases between the two germline ends.